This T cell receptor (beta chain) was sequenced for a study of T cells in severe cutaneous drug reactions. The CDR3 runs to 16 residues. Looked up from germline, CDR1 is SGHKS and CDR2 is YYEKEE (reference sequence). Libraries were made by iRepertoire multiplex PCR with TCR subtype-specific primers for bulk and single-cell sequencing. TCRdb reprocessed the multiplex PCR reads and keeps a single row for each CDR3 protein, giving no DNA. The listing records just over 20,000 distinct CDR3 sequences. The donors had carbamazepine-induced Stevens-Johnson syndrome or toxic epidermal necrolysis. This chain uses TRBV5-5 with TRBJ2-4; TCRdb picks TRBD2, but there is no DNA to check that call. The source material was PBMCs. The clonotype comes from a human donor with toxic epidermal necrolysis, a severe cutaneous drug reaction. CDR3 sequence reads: CASSLIGREAKNIQYF.